What follows are 21 T cell receptor beta chains derived from one specimen sequenced in a study of shared clonotypes between healthy human individuals (dated by TCRdb to 2019 to 2021). Receptor amplification or capture employed the immunoSEQ multiplex PCR assay. TCRdb mirrors the immuneACCESS table, restricted to in-frame sequences. Some clones are absent from its copies; in checked studies, under half trace to an unresolved V gene, and the reason for the others is unknown. The sample includes about 510,000 clones, with about four fifths observed a single time. Of the sample, under 15% falls within the top ten clones. The source material was PBMCs. The receptors originated from a woman in her forties in good health. Some clones in this sample may be carry-over from other donors' samples.

The rearrangement links TRBV6-6 to TRBJ1-2; 10 bases fit TRBD1. Trimming cost V 6 bases and J 6 bases; bases outside gene matches: 4. The length of the CDR3 is 13 residues. In germline, CDR1 is MNHNY, CDR2 SVGAGI (reference sequence). CDR3 coding DNA: TGTGCCAGCAGCACTGGGACAGGGGATGGCTACACCTTC. Protein sequence: CASSTGTGDGYTF.

This clone was found once. The V call is TRBV28, the J call TRBJ1-2, with D uncertain. V lost 6 bases, J lost 4 bases, and 9 bases lay in between. The V gene's germline CDR1 is MDHEN and CDR2 SYDVKM. The length of the CDR3 is 12 residues. The DNA of the CDR3 is TGTGCCAGCAGCACCCTCCGCTATGGCTACACCTTC. Translated: CASSTLRYGYTF.

The chain couples TRBV5-4 to TRBJ2-5; the match to TRBD1 covers 10 bases. Germline V gives CDR1 SGHNT, CDR2 YYREEE (reference sequence). The V segment lost 4 bases and the J segment 2 bases; nucleotides outside the gene matches: 8. This CDR3 region has 16 residues. CDR3 DNA sequence: TGTGCCAGCAGCCCGACAGGGGGCGCCGGGCAAGAGACCCAGTACTTC. It yields the protein CASSPTGGAGQETQYF.

The CDR3 DNA reads as TGTGCCATCCAGGACCCAGGTAGCGAGCAGTACTTC. Amino acids: CAIQDPGSEQYF. The chain combines TRBV2 with TRBJ2-7; D unclear. V was cut by 10 bases and J by 6 bases, with 16 bases left in between. The germline V gene has CDR1 SNHLY and CDR2 FYNNEI. CDR3 size: 12 residues.

The chain couples TRBV4-3 to TRBJ2-7, with D possibly TRBD2 on 5 matching bases. The germline V gene encodes CDR1 LGHNA and CDR2 YSLEER. The CDR3 extends over 18 amino acids. Trimming took off 2 bases at V and 0 bases at J, with 20 bases between the two ends. The CDR3 loop is CASSQHLTNLALSYEQYF. The CDR3 DNA reads TGCGCCAGCAGCCAACATCTAACTAACCTAGCCCTCTCCTACGAGCAGTACTTC.

This rearrangement joins TRBV5-1 to TRBJ1-1; D might be TRBD1 (5 bases). Germline values: CDR1 SGHRS, CDR2 YFSETQ. The CDR3 has 14 amino acids. Trimming removed 0 bases from V and 4 bases from J, with 10 bases in between. CDR3 sequence (DNA): TGCGCCAGCAGCTTGGCTGGGCAGGGCACTGAAGCTTTCTTT. The encoded protein is CASSLAGQGTEAFF.

The gene calls are TRBV6-5 and TRBJ1-1; weak D call: TRBD1 (5 bases). The CDR3 length is 14 residues. V was shortened by 5 bases and J by 7 bases, with 17 bases between the two germline ends. Germline V CDR1 and CDR2: MNHEY, SVGAGI. The CDR3, as DNA: TGTGCCAGCAGTCCCCGGGGCCGCCCCTATGAAGCTTTCTTT. Amino acids: CASSPRGRPYEAFF.

Here the CDR3 reads CASMDRWQGGNTIYF. The CDR3 nucleotides read TGTGCCAGCATGGACAGGTGGCAAGGTGGAAACACCATATATTTT. V is TRBV6-1 and J is TRBJ1-3; 7 bases are shared with TRBD1. CDR3 length equals 15 residues. J lost 3 bases, V lost 7 bases, and 9 bases had no gene match. CDR1 is MNHNS, CDR2 SASEGT, per germline.

This chain uses TRBV7-9 with TRBJ1-1; possible D gene TRBD1, 6 bases. CDR1 is SEHNR and CDR2 is FQNEAQ in the germline V gene (reference sequence). V was clipped by 4 bases and J by 5 bases, with 14 bases between them. The CDR3 is 14 residues long. As DNA, the CDR3 is TGTGCCAGCAGCTCAAGACAGGAGGCAACTGAAGCTTTCTTT. Its translation is CASSSRQEATEAFF.

Here the CDR3 reads CASSLVFDTEAFF. Written as DNA, the CDR3 is TGTGCCAGCAGCTTAGTCTTCGATACTGAAGCTTTCTTT. The chain has TRBV11-2 and TRBJ1-1; D call uncertain. Germline CDR1 is SGHAT and CDR2 is FQNNGV. This CDR3 contains 13 residues. V lost 1 base and J lost 5, with 8 bases in between.

V usage is TRBV5-6 and J usage is TRBJ2-1; 8 nucleotides align to TRBD2. With 2 bases clipped from V and 4 bases from J, the junction kept 2 bases outside the gene matches. The germline gives CDR1 SGHDT, CDR2 YYEEEE. The CDR3 has 14 amino acids. This CDR3 is CASSFERGYNEQFF. DNA for the CDR3: TGTGCCAGCAGCTTTGAGCGGGGGTACAATGAGCAGTTCTTC.

The chain links TRBV10-3 to TRBJ2-3; TRBD2 might be the D (6 bases). The CDR3 runs 14 residues. V lost 10 bases and J 5 bases, leaving 19 bases between the germline ends. CDR1 and CDR2 from the germline V gene are ENHRY and SYGVKD. The chain's CDR3 is CATHFRAGLDTQYF. The CDR3 DNA reads TGTGCCACCCACTTTCGGGCGGGGTTAGATACGCAGTATTTT.

This chain uses TRBV11-2 with TRBJ2-1, with 8 bases that match TRBD2. After removal of 4 bases from V and 0 bases from J, the junction contained 11 bases not matched to a gene. This CDR3 contains 18 residues. Germline lookup yields CDR1 SGHAT and CDR2 FQNNGV. The CDR3 sequence is CASSSRGLAGGSYNEQFF. The CDR3 DNA sequence: TGTGCCAGCAGCTCTAGAGGGCTAGCGGGCGGCTCCTACAATGAGCAGTTCTTC.

The chain uses TRBV5-1 and TRBJ2-7; 9 bases agree with TRBD1. J lost 2 bases, V lost 0 bases, and 6 bases had no gene match. The CDR3 spans 16 residues. Germline CDR1 reads SGHRS; CDR2 reads YFSETQ. The CDR3 nucleotides read TGCGCCAGCAGCTTGGCGGCCGGGACAGGGACCTACGAGCAGTACTTC. Residues: CASSLAAGTGTYEQYF.

Comment on this clone: The sample contains more than one DNA sequence encoding this CDR3. The V call is TRBV4-1, the J call TRBJ2-4, with 7 bases that match TRBD2. Germline CDR1 and CDR2: MGHRA and YSYEKL. J was trimmed by 0 bases and V by 0 bases; bases with no gene match: 2. The CDR3 is made up of 16 amino acids. DNA for the CDR3: TGCGCCAGCAGCCAAGATGGGAGGGGAGCCAAAAACATTCAGTACTTC. Translated: CASSQDGRGAKNIQYF.

This clone occurred once. The V gene is TRBV6-5, the J gene TRBJ2-1; 9 positions match TRBD2. Germline CDR1 MNHEY, CDR2 SVGAGI. This CDR3 has 16 amino acids. J lost 7 bases, V lost 2 bases, and 9 bases had no gene match. In DNA form, the CDR3 reads TGTGCCAGCAGTTACGTTAGCGGGAGCTCGAGTAATGAGCAGTTCTTC. Its translation is CASSYVSGSSSNEQFF.

The CDR3 protein is CASTRDRVKRSTFYNEQFF. The CDR3 DNA reads TGTGCCAGCACCCGGGACAGGGTTAAACGATCAACTTTCTACAATGAGCAGTTCTTC. This chain joins TRBV11-2 and TRBJ2-1, with 9 bases lining up with TRBD1. This CDR3 is built from 19 residues. CDR1 and CDR2 (germline): SGHAT, FQNNGV. The junction had 19 bases not matched to a gene; V was cut back by 7 bases and J by 3 bases. Filled out from reference TRBV11-2 and TRBJ2-1, the complete variable domain reads EAGVAQSPRYKIIEKRQSVAFWCNPISGHATLYWYQQILGQGPKLLIQFQNNGVVDDSQLPKDRFSAERLKGVDSTLKIQPAKLEDSAVYLCASTRDRVKRSTFYNEQFFGPGTRLTVL.

This clone came up many times. Other DNA variants within this sample encode the same CDR3. The rearrangement links TRBV29-1 to TRBJ1-2, with D possibly being TRBD1 (5 bases). V gave up 7 bases and J gave up 8 bases, with 14 bases separating them. Germline V gene data show CDR1 as SQVTM and CDR2 as ANQGSEA. The CDR3 loop spans 11 amino acids. For the CDR3, the DNA is TGCAGCGCTCCAGCATGGGGCGGCTACACCTTC. It translates to CSAPAWGGYTF.

The V gene is TRBV15, the J gene TRBJ2-7; TRBD2 might be the D (5 bases). Deletions cut 0 bases from V and 3 bases from J, with 12 bases between. Germline CDR1 is LNHNV and CDR2 is YYDKDF (reference sequence). This CDR3 is built from 15 residues. Written as DNA, the CDR3 is TGTGCCACCAGCAGAGATATCGGGGATATCTACGAGCAGTACTTC. Residues: CATSRDIGDIYEQYF.

In regard to this clone: A read error may explain this, as a much larger clone is one base away. The rearrangement joins TRBV5-1 to TRBJ1-2, with TRBD1 matching over 7 bases. This CDR3 region has 14 residues. V lost 0 bases to trimming and J lost 3 bases; unmatched junction nucleotides: 2. The germline V gene has CDR1 SGHRS and CDR2 YFSETQ. The CDR3 DNA sequence: TGCGCCAGCAGCTTGGTAGGGACAGACTATGGCTACACCTTC. Protein sequence: CASSLVGTDYGYTF.

The CDR3 loop is CASSPPGGNYGYTF. CDR3 DNA sequence: TGTGCCAGCAGTCCCCCCGGGGGGAACTATGGCTACACCTTC. This rearrangement joins TRBV25-1 to TRBJ1-2, with D possibly TRBD1 on 5 matching bases. The CDR3 has 14 amino acids. In germline, CDR1 is MGHDK, CDR2 SYGVNS. V gave up 5 bases and J gave up 2 bases, with 12 bases separating them.